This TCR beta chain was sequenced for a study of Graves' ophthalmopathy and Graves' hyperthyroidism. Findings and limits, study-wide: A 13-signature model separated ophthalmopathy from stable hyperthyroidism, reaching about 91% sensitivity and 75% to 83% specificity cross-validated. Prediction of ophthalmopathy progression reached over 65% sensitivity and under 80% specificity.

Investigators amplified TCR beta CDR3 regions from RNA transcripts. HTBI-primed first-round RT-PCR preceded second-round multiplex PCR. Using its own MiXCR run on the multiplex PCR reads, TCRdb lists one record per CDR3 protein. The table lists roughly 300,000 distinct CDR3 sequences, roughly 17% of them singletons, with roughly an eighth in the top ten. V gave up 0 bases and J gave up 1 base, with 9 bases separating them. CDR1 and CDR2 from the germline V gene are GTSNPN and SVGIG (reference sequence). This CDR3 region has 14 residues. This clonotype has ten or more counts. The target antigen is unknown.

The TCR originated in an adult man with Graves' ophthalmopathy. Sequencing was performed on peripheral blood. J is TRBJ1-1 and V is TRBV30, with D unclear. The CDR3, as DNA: TGTGCCTGGAGTGTAAGCAGTTCGAACACTGAAGCTTTCTTT. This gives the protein CAWSVSSSNTEAFF.